This entry describes one T cell receptor (beta chain). Original data processing: How many nucleated cells were present was estimated from reference gene primer amplification. The data were produced by immunoSEQ multiplex PCR, yet TCRdb's version contains in-frame clones alone and is incomplete. V, J and clone size reflect that table, while D and trimming were determined from the DNA. Found here are approximately 250,000 clones, around nine tenths of them singletons; the top ten hold approximately 2%. This CDR3 spans 13 amino acids. Trimming shortened V by 10 bases and J by 5 bases, and 17 bases separated the two germline ends. From germline, CDR1 is ENHRY and CDR2 SYGVKD. The data were obtained in a study of blood T cell repertoires in COVID-19. About the study: Italy, Spain and the United States were the sources of the convalescent and acute COVID-19 samples. Sources were T cells, B-cell-depleted T cells, or PBMCs; the material itself was cDNA or gDNA.

What was sequenced was peripheral blood. The sequence was obtained from a man aged 25 to 40 with active or convalescent COVID-19. The chain recombines TRBV10-3 with TRBJ1-1, with unresolved D. The CDR3 is CATGHWEVTEAFF. As DNA, the CDR3 is TGTGCCACCGGGCACTGGGAGGTAACTGAAGCTTTCTTT.